A few counts support the clone carrying this T cell receptor (beta chain). The antigen is not known. The entry originates in a study of T-cell memory formation after mild COVID-19. Study conclusions and caveats: Researchers could not confirm that second-wave clones peaking on day 37 targeted SARS-CoV-2. Researchers found some responding clones in pre-infection memory, a sign that cross-reactive memory joined. Clones that got smaller from day 15 to 85 had even CD4/CD8, while clones growing later tipped toward CD4+.

V lost 7 bases to trimming and J lost 3 bases; unmatched junction nucleotides: 4. Germline V lookup: CDR1 LNHDA, CDR2 SQIVND (reference sequence). This CDR3 has 13 amino acids. TCRdb independently ran MiXCR on the 5' RACE reads; one entry per CDR3 protein. The sample holds 550,000 to 650,000 distinct CDR3 sequences, roughly 17% seen once. This rearrangement joins TRBV19 to TRBJ2-7, with 9 nucleotides matching TRBD1. This receptor was obtained from an adult woman who had mild COVID-19 (a few samples of this study predate the infection). Cell type and time point are not known. Sequenced material: PBMCs or a T cell subset sorted from them (not recorded which). DNA of the CDR3: TGTGCCAGTAACGTGGGACAGGGCTACGAGCAGTACTTC. It specifies CASNVGQGYEQYF.